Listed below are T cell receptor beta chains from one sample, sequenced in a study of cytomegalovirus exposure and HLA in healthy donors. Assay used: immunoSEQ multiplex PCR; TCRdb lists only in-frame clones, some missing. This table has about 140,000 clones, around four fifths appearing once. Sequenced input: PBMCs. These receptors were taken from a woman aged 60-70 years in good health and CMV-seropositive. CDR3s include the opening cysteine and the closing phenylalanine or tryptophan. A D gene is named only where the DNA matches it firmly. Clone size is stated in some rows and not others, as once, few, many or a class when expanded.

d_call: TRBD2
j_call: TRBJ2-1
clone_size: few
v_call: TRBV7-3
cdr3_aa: CASRARSGRFANEQFF
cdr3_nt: TGTGCCAGCAGGGCTCGTAGCGGGAGGTTCGCCAATGAGCAGTTCTTC

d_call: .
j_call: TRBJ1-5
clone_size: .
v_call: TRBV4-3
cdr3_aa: CASSLDNSNQPQHF
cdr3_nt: TGCGCCAGCAGCCTCGACAACAGCAATCAGCCCCAGCATTTT

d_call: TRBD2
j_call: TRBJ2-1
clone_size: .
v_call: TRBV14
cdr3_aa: CASSQGTSGRIEQFF
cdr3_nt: TGTGCCAGCAGCCAAGGGACTAGCGGGAGAATTGAGCAGTTCTTC

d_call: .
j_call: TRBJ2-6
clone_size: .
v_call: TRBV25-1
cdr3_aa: CASSPPGRGRSGANVLTF
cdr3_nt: TGTGCCAGCAGCCCCCCGGGCAGGGGAAGGTCTGGGGCCAACGTCCTGACTTTC

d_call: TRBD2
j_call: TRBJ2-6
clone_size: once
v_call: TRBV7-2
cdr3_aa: CASSLTGTSGRGGANVLTF
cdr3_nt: TGTGCCAGCAGCCTTACCGGGACTAGCGGGAGGGGTGGGGCCAACGTCCTGACTTTC

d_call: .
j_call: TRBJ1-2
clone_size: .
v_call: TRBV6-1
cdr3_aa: CASSQDRTSYGYTF
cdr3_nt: TGTGCCAGCAGCCAAGACAGGACAAGCTATGGCTACACCTTC

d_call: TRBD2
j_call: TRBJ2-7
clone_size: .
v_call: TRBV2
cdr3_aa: CASSGMAGGYEQYF
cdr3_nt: TGTGCCAGCAGTGGTATGGCGGGAGGGTACGAGCAGTACTTC

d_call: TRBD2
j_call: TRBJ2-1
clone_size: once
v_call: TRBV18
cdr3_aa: CASSPPTSGRVREQFF
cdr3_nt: TGTGCCAGCTCACCACCGACTAGCGGGAGAGTACGTGAGCAGTTCTTC

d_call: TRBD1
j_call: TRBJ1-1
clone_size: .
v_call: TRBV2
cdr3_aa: CASSENRGNTEAFF
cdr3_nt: TGTGCCAGCAGTGAAAACAGGGGGAACACTGAAGCTTTCTTT

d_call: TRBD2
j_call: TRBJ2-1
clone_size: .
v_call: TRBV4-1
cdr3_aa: CASSRGLAGSSSYNEQFF
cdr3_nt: TGCGCCAGCAGCCGGGGACTAGCGGGATCAAGCTCCTACAATGAGCAGTTCTTC

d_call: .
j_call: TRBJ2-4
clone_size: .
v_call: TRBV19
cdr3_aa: CASSMLEGGDIQYF
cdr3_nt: TGTGCCAGTAGTATGTTGGAAGGAGGGGACATTCAGTACTTC

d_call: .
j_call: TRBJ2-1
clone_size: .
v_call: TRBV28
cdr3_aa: CAGRRALYNEQFF
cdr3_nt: TGTGCCGGGCGGCGGGCTTTGTACAATGAGCAGTTCTTC

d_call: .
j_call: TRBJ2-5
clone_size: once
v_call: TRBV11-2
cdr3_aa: CASSLGRVQETQYF
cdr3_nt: TGTGCCAGCAGCTTAGGGCGGGTCCAAGAGACCCAGTACTTC

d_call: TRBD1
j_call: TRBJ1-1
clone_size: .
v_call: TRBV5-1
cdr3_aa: CASSQQGVAEAFF
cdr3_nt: TGCGCCAGCAGCCAACAGGGGGTAGCTGAAGCTTTCTTT

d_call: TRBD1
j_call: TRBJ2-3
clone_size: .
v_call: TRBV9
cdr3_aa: CASTLGQGSTDTQYF
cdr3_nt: TGTGCCAGCACCCTAGGACAGGGGAGCACAGATACGCAGTATTTT

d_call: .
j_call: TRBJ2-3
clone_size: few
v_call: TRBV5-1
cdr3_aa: CASSLPRLSTDTQYF
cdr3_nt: TGCGCCAGCAGCTTACCTAGACTTAGCACAGATACGCAGTATTTT

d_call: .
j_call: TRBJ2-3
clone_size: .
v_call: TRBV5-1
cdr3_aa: CASSSTDTQYF
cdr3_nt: TGCGCCAGCAGCTCAACAGATACGCAGTATTTT

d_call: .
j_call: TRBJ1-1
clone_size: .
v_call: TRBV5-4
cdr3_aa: CASSLGGQLNTEAFF
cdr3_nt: TGTGCCAGCAGCTTAGGTGGGCAGTTGAACACTGAAGCTTTCTTT

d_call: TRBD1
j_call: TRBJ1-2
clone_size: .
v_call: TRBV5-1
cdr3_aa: CASSPEGQRTYGYTF
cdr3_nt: TGCGCCAGCAGCCCAGAGGGACAGCGAACCTATGGCTACACCTTC

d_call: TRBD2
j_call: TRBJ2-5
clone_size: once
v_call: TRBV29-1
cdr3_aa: CSVEERGAGARKTQYF
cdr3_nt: TGCAGCGTTGAAGAAAGAGGAGCGGGAGCACGGAAGACCCAGTACTTC

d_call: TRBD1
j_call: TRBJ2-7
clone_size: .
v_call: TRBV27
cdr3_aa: CASSLGTAYEQYF
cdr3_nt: TGTGCCAGCAGTTTAGGGACAGCCTACGAGCAGTACTTC

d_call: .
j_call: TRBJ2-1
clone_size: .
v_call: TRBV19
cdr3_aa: CASSQSGWNEQFF
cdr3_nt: TGTGCCAGTAGTCAGTCAGGTTGGAATGAGCAGTTCTTC

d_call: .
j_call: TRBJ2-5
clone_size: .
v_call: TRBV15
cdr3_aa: CATTIQTARKETQYF
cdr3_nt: TGTGCCACCACCATACAGACAGCCCGGAAAGAGACCCAGTACTTC

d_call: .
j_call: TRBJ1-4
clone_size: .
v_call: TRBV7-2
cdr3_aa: CASSHGTLNEKLFF
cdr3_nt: TGTGCCAGCAGCCATGGGACACTTAATGAAAAACTGTTTTTT